This T cell receptor (beta chain) was sequenced for a study of regulatory T cells in long-lasting Graves disease. In building TCR beta libraries, iRepertoire HTBI primers were used together with Arm-PCR of CDR3 regions. TCRdb used MiXCR to reprocess the multiplex PCR reads, holding one entry per CDR3 protein. Of approximately 400,000 distinct CDR3 sequences in the sample, 12% were seen once. Regarding time point: newly diagnosed GD, antithyroid drugs for less than 3 months. RNA from PBMCs was the source of the TCR library. The J segment lost 2 bases and the V segment lost 6 bases, leaving 6 bases of the junction unmatched. Germline V gene lookup returns CDR1 SNHLY and CDR2 FYNNEI. The CDR3 runs 14 residues. Findings and limits, study-wide: Sharing of public clonotypes was greater in persistent patients (under 3,000) than in new patients (around 930).

This clonotype was recorded many times. Its specificity is not known. This sample also belongs to another study, concerning T cells in Graves' hyperthyroidism and ophthalmopathy.

The sequence came from a woman younger than 30 with Graves disease. The rearrangement uses TRBV2 and TRBJ2-7; TRBD1 agrees at 8 bases. The input for sequencing was peripheral blood mononuclear cells (PBMCs), taken at new diagnosis, from a patient treated with antithyroid drugs. CDR3 in amino acids: CASRMTGEPYEQYF. The CDR3 nucleotides are TGTGCCAGCAGAATGACAGGGGAACCCTACGAGCAGTACTTC.